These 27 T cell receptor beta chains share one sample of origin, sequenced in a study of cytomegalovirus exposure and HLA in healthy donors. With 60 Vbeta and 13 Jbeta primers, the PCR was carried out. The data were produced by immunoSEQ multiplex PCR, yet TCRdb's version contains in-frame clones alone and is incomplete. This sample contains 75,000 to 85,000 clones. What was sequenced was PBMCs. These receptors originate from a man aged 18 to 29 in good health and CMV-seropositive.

The CDR3 spells CASSQQAGWYGYTF. CDR3 in DNA: TGTGCCAGCAGCCAGCAGGCGGGTTGGTATGGCTACACCTTC. V gene TRBV28 combines with J gene TRBJ1-2; unclear D gene. The V end was cut by 6 bases, the J end by 5 bases, with 16 bases between. Germline CDR1 reads MDHEN; CDR2 reads SYDVKM. This CDR3 comprises 14 residues.

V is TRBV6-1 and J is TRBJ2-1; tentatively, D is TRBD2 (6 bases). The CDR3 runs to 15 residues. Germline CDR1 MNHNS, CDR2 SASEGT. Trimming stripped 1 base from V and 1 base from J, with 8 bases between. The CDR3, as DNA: TGTGCCAGCAGTGAAGGGGGAGGATCCTACAATGAGCAGTTCTTC. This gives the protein CASSEGGGSYNEQFF.

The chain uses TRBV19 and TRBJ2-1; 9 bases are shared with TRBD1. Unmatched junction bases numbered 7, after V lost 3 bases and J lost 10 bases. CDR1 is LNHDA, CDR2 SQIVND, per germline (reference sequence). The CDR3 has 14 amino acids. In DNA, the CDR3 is TGTGCCAGTAGTATTGCCACAGGGGGCTGGGAGCAGTTCTTC. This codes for CASSIATGGWEQFF. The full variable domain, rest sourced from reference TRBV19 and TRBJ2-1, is DGGITQSPKYLFRKEGQNVTLSCEQNLNHDAMYWYRQDPGQGLRLIYYSQIVNDFQKGDIAEGYSVSREKKESFPLTVTSAQKNPTAFYLCASSIATGGWEQFFGPGTRLTVL.

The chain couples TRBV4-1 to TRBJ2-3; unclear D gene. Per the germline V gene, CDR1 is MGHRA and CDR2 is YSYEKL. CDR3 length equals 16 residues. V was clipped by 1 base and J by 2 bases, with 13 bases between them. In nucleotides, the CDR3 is TGCGCCAGCAGCCAAGGGAACCAGCGAAACACAGATACGCAGTATTTT. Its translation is CASSQGNQRNTDTQYF.

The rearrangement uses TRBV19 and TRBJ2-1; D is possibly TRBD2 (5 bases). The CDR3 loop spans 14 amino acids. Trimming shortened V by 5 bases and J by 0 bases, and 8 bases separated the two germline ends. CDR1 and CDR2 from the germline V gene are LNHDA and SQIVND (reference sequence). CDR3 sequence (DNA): TGTGCCAGTAGTCCGGGGAGCTCCTACAATGAGCAGTTCTTC. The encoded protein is CASSPGSSYNEQFF.

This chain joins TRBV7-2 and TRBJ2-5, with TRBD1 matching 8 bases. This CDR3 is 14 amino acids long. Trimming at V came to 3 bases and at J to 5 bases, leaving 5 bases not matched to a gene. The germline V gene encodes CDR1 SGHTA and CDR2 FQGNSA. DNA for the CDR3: TGTGCCAGCAGCTTCCAGGGGGCGCGGGAGACCCAGTACTTC. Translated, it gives CASSFQGARETQYF. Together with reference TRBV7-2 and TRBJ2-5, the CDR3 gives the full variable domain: GAGVSQSPSNKVTEKGKDVELRCDPISGHTALYWYRQSLGQGLEFLIYFQGNSAPDKSGLPSDRFSAERTGGSVSTLTIQRTQQEDSAVYLCASSFQGARETQYFGPGTRLLVL.

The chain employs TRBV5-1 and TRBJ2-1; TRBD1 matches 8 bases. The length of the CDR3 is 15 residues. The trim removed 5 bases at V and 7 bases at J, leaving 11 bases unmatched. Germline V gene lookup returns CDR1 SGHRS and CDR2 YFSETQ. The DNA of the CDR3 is TGCGCCAGCAGTTCCGGGACAGGATCGGGGAATGAGCAGTTCTTC. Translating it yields CASSSGTGSGNEQFF.

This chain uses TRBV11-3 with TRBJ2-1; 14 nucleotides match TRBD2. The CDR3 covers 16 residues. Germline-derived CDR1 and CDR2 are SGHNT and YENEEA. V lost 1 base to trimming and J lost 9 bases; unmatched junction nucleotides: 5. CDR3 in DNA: TGTGCCAGCAGCTTAGGAGGGACTAGCGGGAGTATTGAGCAGTTCTTC. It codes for CASSLGGTSGSIEQFF.

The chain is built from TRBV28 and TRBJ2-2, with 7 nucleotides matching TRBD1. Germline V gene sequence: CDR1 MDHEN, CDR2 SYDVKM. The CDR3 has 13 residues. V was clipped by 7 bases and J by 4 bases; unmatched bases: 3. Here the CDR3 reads CASIHRGTGELFF. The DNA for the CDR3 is TGTGCCAGCATCCACAGGGGCACCGGGGAGCTGTTTTTT.

CDR3 amino acids: CASSKERRPNNQPQHF. The CDR3 DNA sequence: TGTGCCAGTAGTAAGGAGCGGCGGCCCAACAATCAGCCCCAGCATTTT. The rearrangement links TRBV19 to TRBJ1-5; no clear D. The CDR3 loop spans 16 amino acids. Germline CDR1 and CDR2: LNHDA and SQIVND (reference sequence). V was shortened by 4 bases and J by 3 bases, with 16 bases between the two germline ends.

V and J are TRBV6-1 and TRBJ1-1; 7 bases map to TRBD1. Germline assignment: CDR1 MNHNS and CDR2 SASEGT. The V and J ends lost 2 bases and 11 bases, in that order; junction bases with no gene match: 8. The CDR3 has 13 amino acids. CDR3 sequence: CASSESDRVMAFF. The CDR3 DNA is TGTGCCAGCAGTGAATCCGACAGGGTTATGGCTTTCTTT.

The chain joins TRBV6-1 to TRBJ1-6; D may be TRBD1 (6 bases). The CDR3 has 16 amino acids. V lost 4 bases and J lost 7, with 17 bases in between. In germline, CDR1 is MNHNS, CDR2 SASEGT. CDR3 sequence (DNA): TGTGCCAGCAGTGGAGCTTCGAGGGGGGGAAATTCACCCCTCCACTTT. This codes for CASSGASRGGNSPLHF.

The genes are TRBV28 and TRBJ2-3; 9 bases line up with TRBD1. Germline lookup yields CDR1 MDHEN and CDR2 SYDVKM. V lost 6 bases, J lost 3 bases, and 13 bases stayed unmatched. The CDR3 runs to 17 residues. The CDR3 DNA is TGTGCCAGCAGCTCTGGACAGGGGCTTCCCGGGACAGATACGCAGTATTTT. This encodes CASSSGQGLPGTDTQYF.

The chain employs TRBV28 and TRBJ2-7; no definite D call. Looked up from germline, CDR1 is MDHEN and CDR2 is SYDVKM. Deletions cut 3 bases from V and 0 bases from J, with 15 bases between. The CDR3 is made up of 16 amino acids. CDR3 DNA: TGTGCCAGCAGTTTGAGCCCTCCACAGAGCTCCTACGAGCAGTACTTC. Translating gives CASSLSPPQSSYEQYF.

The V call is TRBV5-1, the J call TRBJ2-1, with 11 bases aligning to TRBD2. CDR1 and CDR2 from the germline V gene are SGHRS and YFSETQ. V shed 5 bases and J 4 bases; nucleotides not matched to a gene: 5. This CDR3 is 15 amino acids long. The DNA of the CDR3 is TGCGCCAGCAGTTTTAGCGGGAGGGCGTACAATGAGCAGTTCTTC. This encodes CASSFSGRAYNEQFF.

This CDR3 reads CALGPRTVLNEKLFF. The CDR3 DNA is TGTGCCCTAGGGCCGAGGACAGTCCTTAATGAAAAACTGTTTTTT. The V gene is TRBV2, the J gene TRBJ1-4; weak D call: TRBD1 (6 bases). Germline-derived CDR1 and CDR2 are SNHLY and FYNNEI. V shed 11 bases and J shed 4 bases, with 20 bases lying between them. This CDR3 spans 15 amino acids.

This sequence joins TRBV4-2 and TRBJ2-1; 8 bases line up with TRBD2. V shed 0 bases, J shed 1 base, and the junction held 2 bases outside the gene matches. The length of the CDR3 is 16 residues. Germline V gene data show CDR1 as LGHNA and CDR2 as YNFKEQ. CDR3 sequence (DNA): TGTGCCAGCAGCCAAGACGGGGGGGAATCCTACAATGAGCAGTTCTTC. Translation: CASSQDGGESYNEQFF.

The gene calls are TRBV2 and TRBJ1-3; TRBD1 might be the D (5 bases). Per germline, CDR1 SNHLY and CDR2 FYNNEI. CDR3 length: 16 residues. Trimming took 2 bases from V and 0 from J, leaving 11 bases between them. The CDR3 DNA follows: TGTGCCAGCAGTGAATGGGGACTGACCTCTGGAAACACCATATATTTT. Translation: CASSEWGLTSGNTIYF.

The CDR3 DNA is TGTGCCATCAGTGACCTAGAGCCATTGAGACAGGGCTTGGATACGCAGTATTTT. It encodes CAISDLEPLRQGLDTQYF. The rearrangement links TRBV10-3 to TRBJ2-3; 7 positions agree with TRBD1. The CDR3 is 18 amino acids. With 3 bases clipped from V and 6 bases from J, the junction kept 18 bases outside the gene matches. The germline gives CDR1 ENHRY, CDR2 SYGVKD.

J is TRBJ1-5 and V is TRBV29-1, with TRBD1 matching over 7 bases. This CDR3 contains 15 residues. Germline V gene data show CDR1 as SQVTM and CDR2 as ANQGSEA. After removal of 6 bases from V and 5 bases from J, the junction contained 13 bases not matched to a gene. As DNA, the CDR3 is TGCAGCGTGCAACCGACAGGGTTCCCAGATCAGCCCCAGCATTTT. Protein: CSVQPTGFPDQPQHF. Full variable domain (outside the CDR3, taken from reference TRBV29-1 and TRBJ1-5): SAVISQKPSRDICQRGTSLTIQCQVDSQVTMMFWYRQQPGQSLTLIATANQGSEATYESGFVIDKFPISRPNLTFSTLTVSNMSPEDSSIYLCSVQPTGFPDQPQHFGDGTRLSIL.

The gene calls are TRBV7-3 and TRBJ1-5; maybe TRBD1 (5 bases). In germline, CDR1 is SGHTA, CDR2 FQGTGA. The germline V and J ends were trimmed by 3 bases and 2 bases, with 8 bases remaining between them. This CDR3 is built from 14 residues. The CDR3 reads CASSFRAGNQPQHF. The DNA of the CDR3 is TGTGCCAGCAGCTTCAGGGCCGGCAATCAGCCCCAGCATTTT.

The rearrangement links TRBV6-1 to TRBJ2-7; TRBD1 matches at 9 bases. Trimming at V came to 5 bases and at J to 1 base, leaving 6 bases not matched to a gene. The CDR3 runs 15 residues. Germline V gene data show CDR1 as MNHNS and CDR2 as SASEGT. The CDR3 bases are TGTGCCAGCAGTATTTACAGGGGGCCATCCTACGAGCAGTACTTC. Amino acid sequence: CASSIYRGPSYEQYF.

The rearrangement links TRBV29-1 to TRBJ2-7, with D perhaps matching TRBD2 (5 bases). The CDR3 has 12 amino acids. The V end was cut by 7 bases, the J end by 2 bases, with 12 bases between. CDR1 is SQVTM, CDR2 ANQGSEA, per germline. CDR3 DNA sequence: TGCAGCGCCCAAGGGAGTGCCTACGAGCAGTACTTC. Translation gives CSAQGSAYEQYF.

The CDR3 coding sequence is TGTGCCAGCTCACAACTGCCGCAGGGACAGCTCAATCAGCCCCAGCATTTT. Translation: CASSQLPQGQLNQPQHF. This chain uses TRBV18 with TRBJ1-5, with 7 nucleotides matching TRBD1. Germline V lookup: CDR1 KGHSH, CDR2 LQKENI. The length of the CDR3 is 17 residues. V dropped 4 bases and J dropped 3; count of bases not matched to a gene: 12.

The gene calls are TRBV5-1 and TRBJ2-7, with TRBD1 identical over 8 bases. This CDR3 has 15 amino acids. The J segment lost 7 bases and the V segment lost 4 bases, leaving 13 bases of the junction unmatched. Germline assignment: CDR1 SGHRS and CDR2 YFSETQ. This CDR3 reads CASSTVSGTGKEQYF. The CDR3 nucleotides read TGCGCCAGCAGCACGGTATCCGGGACAGGAAAGGAGCAGTACTTC.

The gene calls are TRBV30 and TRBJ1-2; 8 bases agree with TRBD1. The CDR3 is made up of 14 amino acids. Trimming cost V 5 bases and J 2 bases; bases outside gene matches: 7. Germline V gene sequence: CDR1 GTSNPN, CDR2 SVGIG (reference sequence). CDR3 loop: CAWLRDRRNYGYTF. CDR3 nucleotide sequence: TGTGCCTGGCTCCGGGACAGGAGAAACTATGGCTACACCTTC.

CDR3 residues: CASSLRLAGVLDEQFF. For the CDR3, the DNA is TGCGCCAGCAGCTTGAGGCTAGCGGGAGTCCTCGATGAGCAGTTCTTC. The chain uses TRBV5-1 and TRBJ2-1; 10 positions agree with TRBD2. Trimming took 1 base from V and 8 from J; bases not matched to a gene: 9. The CDR3 has 16 amino acids. Germline-derived CDR1 and CDR2 are SGHRS and YFSETQ.